This TCR beta chain comes out of a study of PD-L1 blockade in urothelial cancer. At the level of the study: Patients commenced intravenous atezolizumab, 1,200 mg every 3 weeks, in about 2014. Patients with male sex and bladder-origin urothelial cancer accounted for about 85% of the roughly 30 enrolled.

This table comes from immunoSEQ multiplex PCR, and its TCRdb copy is limited to in-frame clones, with some not included. The sample contains more than 90,000 clones, approximately 89% of which appear only once. The time point: peripheral blood 6 weeks after treatment start. Each patient gave between 1 and 8 samples, pretreatment and on-treatment. The length of the CDR3 is 15 residues. Germline loops: CDR1 MDHEN, CDR2 SYDVKM. V lost 3 bases and J lost 0; bases outside the gene matches: 4. The rearrangement links TRBV28 to TRBJ2-5, with TRBD2 identical over 7 bases. The sample here was PBMCs, taken around atezolizumab (anti-PD-L1) treatment. The sequence was obtained from a man in his fifties or sixties with urothelial cancer. The CDR3, as DNA: TGTGCCAGCAGTTTCCTTACTAGCGACCAAGAGACCCAGTACTTC. Translated, it gives CASSFLTSDQETQYF.